The 24 T cell receptor beta chains below come from one sample, sequenced in a study of molecular identifiers for immune sequencing clone quantification. A single record per CDR3 protein comes from TCRdb applying MiXCR to the PCR reads. This sample has 300,000 to 350,000 distinct CDR3 sequences, with over 20% found just once. Sequencing was done on a sample of naive CD8+ T cells from blood, with Jurkat cell RNA spiked in. Subset in this sample: FACS-sorted CD8+CD4-CCR7+CD45RA+ naive T cells. These TCRs come from a human donor in good health. Some libraries in this study had Jurkat cell RNA spiked in.

Points on this clonotype: One junction end does not reproduce the germline sequence, and a read error may be involved. The rearrangement joins TRBV27 to TRBJ2-3; TRBD2 aligns across 11 bases. This CDR3 is 16 amino acids long. CDR1 is MNHEY, CDR2 SMNVEV, per germline (reference sequence). The CDR3 protein is CASSLTSGALPDTQCF. The CDR3 DNA follows: TGTGCCAGCAGTTTGACTAGCGGGGCGCTCCCAGATACGCAGTGTTTT.

This clonotype was counted only a few times. The chain joins TRBV7-2 to TRBJ2-3; TRBD2 aligns across 9 bases. Germline V gene lookup returns CDR1 SGHTA and CDR2 FQGNSA. The CDR3 totals 16 residues. The J segment lost 3 bases and the V segment lost 4 bases, leaving 8 bases of the junction unmatched. The CDR3, as DNA: TGTGCCAGCAGCTCTTCTGCGGGGGGGGGGACAGATACGCAGTATTTT. It codes for CASSSSAGGGTDTQYF.

In the case of this clonotype: The DNA is omitted, as the CDR3 cannot be located on it reliably, and the CDR3 follows TCRdb's listing. J is TRBJ2-5 and V is TRBV4-1; the D call TRBD2 from the table was never checked on the DNA. From its first to its last residue, the CDR3 has 16 amino acids. Looked up from germline, CDR1 is MGHRA and CDR2 is YSYEKL. The CDR3 loop is CASSQVFGEGQETQYF.

This clonotype was counted many times. CDR3 sequence reads: CASSLGGQEFTF. The DNA for the CDR3 is TGTGCCAGCAGTTTAGGGGGACAGGAATTCACCTTC. The rearrangement uses TRBV12-3 or TRBV12-4 and TRBJ1-2; 8 bases align to TRBD1. The CDR3 totals 12 residues. V was clipped by 1 base and J by 13 bases; unmatched bases: 5.

This clonotype was picked up a small number of times. The genes are TRBV7-8 and TRBJ1-5; D unresolved. From germline, CDR1 is SGHVS and CDR2 FQNEAQ. Trimming removed 3 bases from V and 0 bases from J, with 12 bases in between. The CDR3 spans 16 residues. DNA of the CDR3: TGTGCCAGCAGCTTGTCAGGAGCTTATAGCAATCAGCCCCAGCATTTT. Residues: CASSLSGAYSNQPQHF.

This clonotype was counted many times. V usage is TRBV27 and J usage is TRBJ2-7, with TRBD1 matching 9 bases. The V gene end was trimmed by 1 base and the J gene end by 2 bases; junction bases not matched to a gene: 3. CDR3 length: 15 residues. Per germline, CDR1 MNHEY and CDR2 SMNVEV (reference sequence). The CDR3 DNA sequence: TGTGCCAGCAGTTTATTGGGACAGGGTACCTACGAGCAGTACTTC. This translates into CASSLLGQGTYEQYF.

This clonotype was seen repeatedly, ten times or more. The gene calls are TRBV7-9 and TRBJ2-3, with 11 bases aligning to TRBD2. The length of the CDR3 is 16 residues. The V gene end was trimmed by 2 bases and the J gene end by 2 bases; junction bases not matched to a gene: 3. The germline gives CDR1 SEHNR, CDR2 FQNEAQ (reference sequence). The CDR3 nucleotides are TGTGCCAGCAGCTTATCTAGCGGGAGGCTCACAGATACGCAGTATTTT. Translated: CASSLSSGRLTDTQYF.

Details on this clonotype: Since a much larger clone is just one base distant, this may be a read error. V and J are TRBV6-1 and TRBJ1-6; tentatively, D is TRBD1 (5 bases). CDR1 is MNHNS and CDR2 is SASEGT in the germline V gene. This CDR3 has 19 amino acids. V shed 8 bases and J shed 6 bases, with 29 bases lying between them. The CDR3 region is CASWNVQGSHSAINSPLHF. DNA of the CDR3: TGTGCCAGCTGGAATGTCCAGGGATCCCACTCAGCGATTAATTCACCCCTCCACTTT.

There are many counts of this clonotype. The chain recombines TRBV5-6 with TRBJ1-5; D is perhaps TRBD1 (5 bases). Germline V gene data show CDR1 as SGHDT and CDR2 as YYEEEE. V was cut by 1 base and J by 1 base, with 9 bases left in between. The CDR3 contains 15 residues. The CDR3 bases are TGTGCCAGCAGCTTGAGGGCAGGGAGCAATCAGCCCCAGCATTTT. Amino acid sequence: CASSLRAGSNQPQHF.

The sample holds a few counts of this clonotype. A much larger clone lies a single base off, so this may be a read error. The rearrangement links TRBV4-1 to TRBJ2-7, with TRBD1 matching 9 bases. J lost 4 bases, V lost 1 base, and 5 bases had no gene match. Looked up from germline, CDR1 is MGHRA and CDR2 is YSYEKL. The CDR3 totals 15 residues. The CDR3 reads CASSQGGTGIYEQYF. Written as DNA, the CDR3 is TGCGCCAGCAGCCAAGGTGGGACAGGGATATACGAGCAGTACTTC.

A note on this clonotype: A much larger clone differs by one base, so this may be a read error. The rearrangement links TRBV13 to TRBJ2-3; no firm D call. Germline CDR1 PRHDT, CDR2 FYEKMQ (reference sequence). This CDR3 has 15 amino acids. As DNA, the CDR3 is TGTGCCAGCAGCTTAGCGGACGCCTCCACAGATACGCTGTATTTT. Protein sequence: CASSLADASTDTLYF.

This clonotype was observed many times. The J gene is TRBJ1-1, the V gene TRBV7-6; TRBD1 might be the D (5 bases). The germline CDR1 and CDR2 sequences are SGHVS and FNYEAQ. The CDR3 length is 13 residues. Trimming took off 1 base at V and 7 bases at J, with 10 bases between the two ends. The CDR3 protein is CASSLEWGGEAFF. The CDR3 DNA sequence: TGTGCCAGCAGCTTAGAATGGGGGGGTGAAGCTTTCTTT.

At least ten counts were recorded for this clonotype. The chain is built from TRBV6-2 or TRBV6-3 and TRBJ1-2, with 10 bases lining up with TRBD1. J lost 4 bases, V lost 6 bases, and 8 bases had no gene match. The germline CDR1 and CDR2 sequences are MNHEY and SVGEGT. The CDR3 runs to 15 residues. The CDR3 sequence is CASSPGQGMSYGYTF. CDR3 DNA: TGTGCCAGCAGCCCGGGACAGGGGATGTCCTATGGCTACACCTTC.

At least ten counts were recorded for this clonotype. The chain recombines TRBV27 with TRBJ2-7; a possible D gene is TRBD1 (6 bases). There are 13 residues in the CDR3. Germline lookup yields CDR1 MNHEY and CDR2 SMNVEV (reference sequence). The V and J ends lost 4 bases and 3 bases respectively, with 10 bases between them. DNA for the CDR3: TGTGCCAGCAGTTACAGGGAAGGCTACGAGCAGTACTTC. It specifies CASSYREGYEQYF.

This clonotype was counted at least ten times. The chain has TRBV5-6 and TRBJ1-1, with 11 bases matching TRBD1. Germline CDR1 reads SGHDT; CDR2 reads YYEEEE. The CDR3 is 13 amino acids. V trimming: 3 bases; J trimming: 8 bases; junction bases outside the gene matches: 3. As DNA, the CDR3 is TGTGCCAGCAGCTCCGGACAGGGGGCCGAAGCTTTCTTT. Its translation: CASSSGQGAEAFF.

This clonotype has a count of ten or more. V is TRBV28 and J is TRBJ1-1; D perhaps matches TRBD1 (5 bases). Germline assignment: CDR1 MDHEN and CDR2 SYDVKM. This CDR3 is 14 amino acids long. The V gene lost 3 bases and the J gene lost 6 bases, with 14 bases spanning the gap. The CDR3 nucleotides are TGTGCCAGCAGTTTCCGGGGGGGTCTTTCTGAAGCTTTCTTT. It is translated as CASSFRGGLSEAFF.

This clonotype was seen only once. A much larger clonotype is one base distant, so this may be a read error. The chain has TRBV20-1 and TRBJ1-2; D call uncertain. The germline V gene encodes CDR1 DFQATT and CDR2 SNEGSKA (reference sequence). CDR3 length: 11 amino acids. CDR3 bases: TGCAGTGCCACTTCTGACTATGGCTACTCCTTC. This encodes CSATSDYGYSF.

This clonotype was observed many times. The rearrangement joins TRBV15 to TRBJ2-3; no clear D. CDR1 LNHNV and CDR2 YYDKDF come from the germline V gene (reference sequence). The V end was cut by 0 bases, the J end by 3 bases, with 10 bases between. The CDR3 totals 15 residues. The CDR3 nucleotides read TGTGCCACCAGCAGAGAATTCGCCCAGACAGATACGCAGTATTTT. It is translated as CATSREFAQTDTQYF.

This clonotype showed up many times. The chain has TRBV27 and TRBJ2-7; 7 nucleotides agree with TRBD2. Germline V lookup: CDR1 MNHEY, CDR2 SMNVEV (reference sequence). The V segment lost 5 bases and the J segment 4 bases; nucleotides outside the gene matches: 8. The CDR3 contains 14 residues. The CDR3 protein is CASSPGASGYEQYF. CDR3 sequence (DNA): TGTGCCAGCAGTCCCGGAGCTAGCGGATACGAGCAGTACTTC.

There are a few counts of this clonotype. V and J are TRBV6-5 and TRBJ2-3, with D tentatively TRBD2 (6 bases). The CDR3 covers 15 residues. CDR1 MNHEY and CDR2 SVGAGI come from the germline V gene. V lost 5 bases, J lost 4 bases, and 16 bases lay in between. The CDR3 region is CASSPGLILSDTQYF. DNA for the CDR3: TGTGCCAGCAGTCCCGGACTAATACTTTCAGATACGCAGTATTTT.

This clonotype has a count of ten or more. The chain joins TRBV9 to TRBJ1-2; TRBD1 aligns across 12 bases. Germline trimming cut 5 bases from V and 6 bases from J; bases unmatched to any gene: 5. The CDR3 contains 14 residues. CDR1 is SGDLS, CDR2 YYNGEE, per germline. Here the CDR3 reads CASSSGQGAHGYTF. In nucleotides, the CDR3 is TGTGCCAGCAGTTCGGGACAGGGGGCTCATGGCTACACCTTC. The entire variable domain, with the rest obtained from reference TRBV9 and TRBJ1-2, is as follows: DSGVTQTPKHLITATGQRVTLRCSPRSGDLSVYWYQQSLDQGLQFLIQYYNGEERAKGNILERFSAQQFPDLHSELNLSSLELGDSALYFCASSSGQGAHGYTFGSGTRLTVV.

The gene calls are TRBV6-2 or TRBV6-3 and TRBJ2-2, with TRBD2 identical over 9 bases. The CDR3 is made up of 15 amino acids. Germline V gene sequence: CDR1 MNHEY, CDR2 SVGEGT. V was pared by 8 bases and J by 1 base, with 5 bases of the junction left unmatched. CDR3 region: CASLGLARNTGELFF. The CDR3 DNA is TGTGCCAGCCTCGGACTAGCGCGGAACACCGGGGAGCTGTTTTTT.

This clonotype was picked up many times. V gene TRBV23-1 combines with J gene TRBJ2-1; TRBD2 agrees at 7 bases. TRBV23-1 qualifies as an ORF whose function is uncertain. This CDR3 is built from 15 residues. After removal of 2 bases from V and 6 bases from J, the junction contained 7 bases not matched to a gene. The CDR3 DNA reads as TGCGCCAGCAGTCAAGTAGCGGGCACCAGCAATGAGCAGTTCTTC. Translating it yields CASSQVAGTSNEQFF.

Note on this clonotype: One base away lies a much larger clone, so this may be a sequencing read error. Since the CDR3 does not end with the conserved phenylalanine or tryptophan, this likely comes from a read error. The chain joins TRBV12-5 to TRBJ1-1; D is perhaps TRBD1 (6 bases). The germline V gene encodes CDR1 LGHNT and CDR2 FRNRAP. The CDR3 covers 16 residues. The CDR3 here is CASGLWTAPANAEAFV. The CDR3 bases are TGTGCTAGTGGTCTATGGACAGCGCCGGCGAACGCTGAAGCTTTCGTT.